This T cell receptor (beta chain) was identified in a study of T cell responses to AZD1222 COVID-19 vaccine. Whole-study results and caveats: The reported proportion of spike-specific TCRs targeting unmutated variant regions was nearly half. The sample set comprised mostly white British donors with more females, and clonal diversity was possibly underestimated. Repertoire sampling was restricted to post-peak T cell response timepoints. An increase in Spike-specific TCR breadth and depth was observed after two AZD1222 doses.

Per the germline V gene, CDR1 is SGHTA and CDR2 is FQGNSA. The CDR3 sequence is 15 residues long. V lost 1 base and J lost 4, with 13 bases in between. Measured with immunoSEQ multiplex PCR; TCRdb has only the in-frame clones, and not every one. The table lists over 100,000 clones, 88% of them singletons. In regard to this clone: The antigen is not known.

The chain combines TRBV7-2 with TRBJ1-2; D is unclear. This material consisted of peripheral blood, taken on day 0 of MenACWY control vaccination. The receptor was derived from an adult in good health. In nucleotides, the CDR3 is TGTGCCAGCAGCTTAGTGGCGCGCCGTGGCTATGGCTACACCTTC. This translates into CASSLVARRGYGYTF.